The entry that follows covers one T cell receptor beta chain sequence. This entry belongs to a study of blood T cell repertoires in COVID-19. Study context: Sample material is recorded as cDNA or gDNA derived from T cells, B-cell-depleted T cells, or PBMCs.

As handled by the study authors: By means of reference gene primer amplification, nucleated cell counts were estimated. TCRdb's copy holds only in-frame clones and misses some; the assay was immunoSEQ multiplex PCR. V and J calls and clone size are copied from that table; D and trimming were computed from the DNA. This sample has about 240,000 clones; roughly nine tenths occur once, and the top ten carry 10% to 13%. A Seattle source enrolled patients during active infection and followed them longitudinally. Trimming cost V 1 base and J 3 bases, with 7 bases left between them. This CDR3 spans 13 amino acids. Germline CDR1 and CDR2: SGHDN and FVKESK.

The clonotype was recovered from a woman between 50 and 59 years old with COVID-19, enrolled during active disease. The rearrangement joins TRBV14 to TRBJ2-7, with unresolved D. Material for sequencing was peripheral blood. DNA of the CDR3: TGTGCCAGCAGCCAAGGTCGGTTCTACGAGCAGTACTTC. It encodes CASSQGRFYEQYF.